The 23 T cell receptor beta chains below come from one sample, sequenced in a study of shared clonotypes between healthy human individuals (dated by TCRdb to about 2020). The protocol used for the library was the immunoSEQ multiplex PCR assay. Not all clones reach the TCRdb copy of this immuneACCESS table, which keeps in-frame sequences only. Checked studies attribute under half of the gap to unresolved V genes and leave the rest unexplained. The sample contains 2.3 million or so clones, 85% to 95% of them found a single time. Clones ranked in the top ten supply 0.35% to 0.45% of the sample. The material sequenced was naive CD4+ T cells from PBMCs. The cell subset or site tag for this specimen amounts to: CD45RA+ positively selected. The receptors here all came from a man aged 18 to 35 in good health. Some clones in this sample may be carry-over from other donors' samples.

V is TRBV11-2 and J is TRBJ2-7; the D gene could be TRBD1 or TRBD2 (6 bases each). With 5 bases removed from V and 2 bases from J, the gap between germline ends came to 16 bases. Germline assignment: CDR1 SGHAT and CDR2 FQNNGV. This CDR3 contains 15 residues. CDR3 nucleotides: TGTGCCAGCAGCCGGGGGCTAGAGAGGGCCTACGAGCAGTACTTC. Translation: CASSRGLERAYEQYF.

This chain connects TRBV5-1 to TRBJ1-1; tentative D call: TRBD1 (6 bases). Trimming took 4 bases from V and 2 from J, leaving 21 bases between them. CDR1 and CDR2 from the germline V gene are SGHRS and YFSETQ. The CDR3 spans 17 residues. The CDR3 DNA follows: TGCGCCAGCAGCCAAGGTCAGGGGTGGGGTGAAAACACTGAAGCTTTCTTT. Translating gives CASSQGQGWGENTEAFF. The variable domain in full, completed from reference TRBV5-1 and TRBJ1-1, reads KAGVTQTPRYLIKTRGQQVTLSCSPISGHRSVSWYQQTPGQGLQFLFEYFSETQRNKGNFPGRFSGRQFSNSRSEMNVSTLELGDSALYLCASSQGQGWGENTEAFFGQGTRLTVV.

The J gene is TRBJ2-2, the V gene TRBV13; D tentatively reads TRBD1 or TRBD2 (5 bases each). The CDR3 runs to 14 residues. CDR1 and CDR2 from the germline V gene are PRHDT and FYEKMQ (reference sequence). V was clipped by 5 bases and J by 2 bases, with 9 bases between them. The DNA for the CDR3 is TGTGCCAGCAGCCCGGGACCTAACACCGGGGAGCTGTTTTTT. Translating it yields CASSPGPNTGELFF.

The genes are TRBV27 and TRBJ2-6; tentatively, D is TRBD1 (6 bases). The V end was cut by 6 bases, the J end by 0 bases, with 15 bases between. The CDR3 has 17 amino acids. CDR1 and CDR2 (germline): MNHEY, SMNVEV (reference sequence). CDR3 residues: CASSPRGWASGANVLTF. DNA of the CDR3: TGTGCCAGCAGCCCCAGGGGTTGGGCCTCTGGGGCCAACGTCCTGACTTTC.

The chain carries TRBV30 and TRBJ1-3; the D is unclear. This CDR3 comprises 14 residues. V was shortened by 7 bases and J by 1 base, with 14 bases between the two germline ends. Germline loops: CDR1 GTSNPN, CDR2 SVGIG (reference sequence). As DNA, the CDR3 is TGTGCCTCCCCGGAGGGTGGTTCTGGAAACACCATATATTTT. Amino acids: CASPEGGSGNTIYF.

The CDR3 here is CASSLRPSGSYNEQFF. CDR3 DNA: TGTGCCAGCAGCTTACGCCCGAGCGGGAGTTATAATGAGCAGTTCTTC. The chain employs TRBV7-6 and TRBJ2-1; 8 nucleotides agree with TRBD2. J was trimmed by 7 bases and V by 2 bases; bases with no gene match: 10. Germline lookup yields CDR1 SGHVS and CDR2 FNYEAQ. This CDR3 has 16 residues.

The V and J genes are TRBV2 and TRBJ2-2; the D gene is possibly TRBD2 (6 bases). V was pared by 8 bases and J by 3 bases, with 16 bases between. There are 15 residues in the CDR3. The germline CDR1 and CDR2 sequences are SNHLY and FYNNEI. CDR3 in amino acids: CASRATGTYTGELFF. In nucleotides, the CDR3 is TGTGCCAGCCGGGCGACTGGGACTTACACCGGGGAGCTGTTTTTT.

V gene TRBV5-1 combines with J gene TRBJ2-7; 7 nucleotides align to TRBD1. The junction had 6 bases not matched to a gene; V was cut back by 3 bases and J by 3 bases. CDR3 length: 14 residues. The germline gives CDR1 SGHRS, CDR2 YFSETQ. CDR3 protein: CASSSTGMGYEQYF. The DNA for the CDR3 is TGCGCCAGCAGCTCGACAGGGATGGGCTACGAGCAGTACTTC.

This clone is a singleton in its sample. The chain combines TRBV7-6 with TRBJ2-6; D gene uncertain. This CDR3 comprises 16 residues. Trimming shortened V by 6 bases and J by 0 bases, and 12 bases separated the two germline ends. The germline CDR1 and CDR2 sequences are SGHVS and FNYEAQ. The DNA of the CDR3 is TGTGCCAGCAGTCCCCAAGCTAGCTCTGGGGCCAACGTCCTGACTTTC. Translated: CASSPQASSGANVLTF.

V gene TRBV7-9 combines with J gene TRBJ2-4, with D unclear. The CDR3 loop spans 15 amino acids. Trimming cost V 1 base and J 0 bases, with 7 bases left between them. From germline, CDR1 is SEHNR and CDR2 FQNEAQ (reference sequence). CDR3 in DNA: TGTGCCAGCAGCTTAGTGGGGATAGCCAAAAACATTCAGTACTTC. Protein product: CASSLVGIAKNIQYF.

The rearrangement links TRBV5-4 to TRBJ1-1; the D is unclear. V lost 4 bases and J lost 1, with 17 bases in between. This CDR3 has 16 residues. From germline, CDR1 is SGHNT and CDR2 YYREEE (reference sequence). Written as DNA, the CDR3 is TGTGCCAGCAGCCTAAACTCAGGAAGGGCGAACACTGAAGCTTTCTTT. Translation: CASSLNSGRANTEAFF. The whole variable domain, filled in from reference TRBV5-4 and TRBJ1-1, reads ETGVTQSPTHLIKTRGQQVTLRCSSQSGHNTVSWYQQALGQGPQFIFQYYREEENGRGNFPPRFSGLQFPNYSSELNVNALELDDSALYLCASSLNSGRANTEAFFGQGTRLTVV.

This sequence joins TRBV19 and TRBJ1-2; D is unresolved. V was shortened by 11 bases and J by 4 bases, with 17 bases between the two germline ends. Germline lookup yields CDR1 LNHDA and CDR2 SQIVND (reference sequence). The CDR3 length is 13 residues. The CDR3: CASSPRLSYGYTF. CDR3 nucleotides: TGTGCCTCCTCCCCCCGGCTGAGCTATGGCTACACCTTC.

This clone appeared once. This sequence joins TRBV5-1 and TRBJ1-1; TRBD1 might be the D (6 bases). The CDR3 runs 16 residues. Germline V gene data show CDR1 as SGHRS and CDR2 as YFSETQ. The V end lost 2 bases, the J end lost 1 base, and 15 bases lay between the germline ends. The CDR3 DNA is TGCGCCAGCAGCTTACAGGGTTCCGAGAGGAACACTGAAGCTTTCTTT. Translation: CASSLQGSERNTEAFF.

The V gene is TRBV27, the J gene TRBJ1-3; 9 bases line up with TRBD1. CDR1 is MNHEY and CDR2 is SMNVEV in the germline V gene (reference sequence). The CDR3 sequence is 17 residues long. With 6 bases clipped from V and 4 bases from J, the junction kept 13 bases outside the gene matches. The CDR3 region is CASSPLQGALGGNTIYF. In DNA form, the CDR3 reads TGTGCCAGCAGCCCCCTACAGGGGGCGCTTGGAGGAAACACCATATATTTT.

The chain is built from TRBV29-1 and TRBJ1-1; 8 bases align to TRBD1. J gave up 8 bases and V 7 bases, and 9 bases lay outside the gene matches. CDR3 size: 12 residues. The germline V gene encodes CDR1 SQVTM and CDR2 ANQGSEA. The chain's CDR3 is CSALTGGLEAFF. The CDR3 DNA sequence: TGCAGCGCTCTTACAGGGGGGCTGGAAGCTTTCTTT.

With regard to this clone: This same CDR3 is encoded by further DNA sequences in the sample. The chain uses TRBV20-1 and TRBJ2-1; D is undetermined. V shed 6 bases and J shed 5 bases, with 8 bases lying between them. This CDR3 is 11 amino acids long. Germline V gene data show CDR1 as DFQATT and CDR2 as SNEGSKA (reference sequence). The CDR3 DNA follows: TGCAGTGCCACTGGGAACAATGAGCAGTTCTTC. Amino acids: CSATGNNEQFF.

This sequence joins TRBV4-2 and TRBJ2-1; D ambiguous. The ends were cut back, 4 bases at V and 3 bases at J, with 4 bases in the middle. Germline-derived CDR1 and CDR2 are LGHNA and YNFKEQ. The CDR3 has 12 residues. The CDR3 reads CASSRHYNEQFF. CDR3 coding DNA: TGTGCCAGCAGCCGCCACTACAATGAGCAGTTCTTC.

A note on this clone: In the same sample, other DNA sequences code for this CDR3. The J gene is TRBJ2-1, the V gene TRBV28; 7 bases are a match to TRBD1. This CDR3 spans 12 amino acids. CDR1 is MDHEN and CDR2 is SYDVKM in the germline V gene. Trimming cost V 10 bases and J 4 bases; bases outside gene matches: 4. In DNA form, the CDR3 reads TGTGCCACCGGGACAGCATACAATGAGCAGTTCTTC. It yields the protein CATGTAYNEQFF. The full variable domain, its missing parts supplied by reference TRBV28 and TRBJ2-1, is DVKVTQSSRYLVKRTGEKVFLECVQDMDHENMFWYRQDPGLGLRLIYFSYDVKMKEKGDIPEGYSVSREKKERFSLILESASTNQTSMYLCATGTAYNEQFFGPGTRLTVL.

This chain joins TRBV2 and TRBJ2-3, with a tentative D call TRBD2 (5 bases). CDR3 length: 15 amino acids. V was pared by 1 base and J by 4 bases, with 12 bases between. Germline lookup yields CDR1 SNHLY and CDR2 FYNNEI. The CDR3 nucleotides are TGTGCCAGCAGTGAAGGCCCCCCCGGGGCAGATACGCAGTATTTT. This sequence encodes CASSEGPPGADTQYF.

This clone appeared a single time. V and J are TRBV19 and TRBJ2-4, with unresolved D. The CDR3 is 17 residues long. Trimming took 6 bases from V and 0 from J, leaving 18 bases between them. The germline V gene encodes CDR1 LNHDA and CDR2 SQIVND (reference sequence). The CDR3 DNA follows: TGTGCCAGTAGCCGGATGGGTCTAGACCTAGCCAAAAACATTCAGTACTTC. Its translation is CASSRMGLDLAKNIQYF.

The chain is built from TRBV29-1 and TRBJ2-5, with 7 nucleotides matching TRBD2. The CDR3 spans 13 residues. Germline CDR1 and CDR2: SQVTM and ANQGSEA. With V trimmed by 4 bases and J by 0 bases, 2 bases remained unmatched. The CDR3 DNA reads TGCAGCGTTGCCCGGGAGGACCAAGAGACCCAGTACTTC. Its protein is CSVAREDQETQYF.

The chain has TRBV19 and TRBJ2-1; possible D gene TRBD1, 6 bases. Germline-derived CDR1 and CDR2 are LNHDA and SQIVND (reference sequence). V lost 5 bases and J lost 7, with 9 bases in between. The CDR3 sequence is 12 residues long. CDR3 in amino acids: CASSGGLNEQFF. CDR3 in DNA: TGTGCCAGTAGTGGGGGCCTGAATGAGCAGTTCTTC.

CDR3 nucleotides: TGTGCCAGCACCTTTTCCCCGTCCACTCCGGGACTAGCGGGAGGGCCGGCTTACAATGAGCAGTTCTTC. It yields the protein CASTFSPSTPGLAGGPAYNEQFF. The chain has TRBV27 and TRBJ2-1; 16 positions match TRBD2. Germline CDR1 is MNHEY and CDR2 is SMNVEV (reference sequence). With 7 bases clipped from V and 4 bases from J, the junction kept 25 bases outside the gene matches. CDR3 length equals 23 residues.